These 8 T cell receptor beta chains were sequenced from one sample in a study of OX40 agonist ivuxolimab in advanced cancers. Here immunoSEQ multiplex PCR was the method, and the copy in TCRdb shows in-frame clones only, minus some. The repertoire holds about 18,000 clones, with around 81% as singletons. This specimen consisted of CD4+ or CD8+ T cells sorted from blood, obtained in a trial of the OX40 agonist ivuxolimab. Source of these receptors: an adult with an advanced solid tumor such as melanoma, head and neck, liver or kidney cancer.

This clone was found once. The V and J genes are TRBV11-2 and TRBJ2-1, with D perhaps matching TRBD1 (5 bases). Trimming took off 5 bases at V and 0 bases at J, with 8 bases between the two ends. The germline V gene encodes CDR1 SGHAT and CDR2 FQNNGV. There are 14 residues in the CDR3. The DNA for the CDR3 is TGTGCCAGCAGCCGACAGAGCTCCTACAATGAGCAGTTCTTC. Protein product: CASSRQSSYNEQFF.

The chain links TRBV27 to TRBJ2-3; 7 bases line up with TRBD2. V shed 2 bases and J 1 base; nucleotides not matched to a gene: 3. This CDR3 spans 15 amino acids. The germline V gene has CDR1 MNHEY and CDR2 SMNVEV (reference sequence). The CDR3 is CASSLVSGGTDTQYF. CDR3 DNA sequence: TGTGCCAGCAGTTTAGTAAGCGGGGGCACAGATACGCAGTATTTT.

V and J are TRBV7-2 and TRBJ2-2; D may be TRBD2 (6 bases). V was shortened by 4 bases and J by 5 bases, with 14 bases between the two germline ends. The CDR3 length is 15 residues. Germline loops: CDR1 SGHTA, CDR2 FQGNSA. The CDR3 spells CASSSRGLATGELFF. For the CDR3, the DNA is TGTGCCAGCAGCTCCCGGGGGTTGGCGACCGGGGAGCTGTTTTTT.

This clone has only one observation. The V call is TRBV7-2, the J call TRBJ2-1; 7 bases line up with TRBD1. CDR3 length equals 15 residues. The germline V gene encodes CDR1 SGHTA and CDR2 FQGNSA. V gave up 4 bases and J gave up 8 bases; unmatched junction bases: 11. The CDR3: CASSYAGQVLDEQFF. CDR3 bases: TGTGCCAGCAGCTACGCAGGACAGGTGTTGGATGAGCAGTTCTTC. Supplemented by reference TRBV7-2 and TRBJ2-1, the full variable domain reads GAGVSQSPSNKVTEKGKDVELRCDPISGHTALYWYRQSLGQGLEFLIYFQGNSAPDKSGLPSDRFSAERTGGSVSTLTIQRTQQEDSAVYLCASSYAGQVLDEQFFGPGTRLTVL.

The chain couples TRBV6-1 to TRBJ2-1, with TRBD2 matching over 11 bases. This CDR3 contains 19 residues. The germline V gene has CDR1 MNHNS and CDR2 SASEGT. The V and J ends lost 2 bases and 2 bases, in that order; junction bases with no gene match: 11. The CDR3 protein is CASSELAGGILSPYNEQFF. CDR3 nucleotide sequence: TGTGCCAGCAGTGAACTAGCGGGGGGCATACTTTCCCCCTACAATGAGCAGTTCTTC.

The rearrangement links TRBV5-1 to TRBJ1-2; D call uncertain. The germline gives CDR1 SGHRS, CDR2 YFSETQ. The CDR3 is made up of 15 amino acids. Trimming removed 2 bases at V and 4 bases at J, with 15 bases between. The CDR3 coding sequence is TGCGCCAGCAGCTTATCGGGCTCGATAGCCTATGGCTACACCTTC. This codes for CASSLSGSIAYGYTF.

This rearrangement joins TRBV28 to TRBJ1-2; no reliable D call. CDR3 length: 14 residues. With 2 bases removed from V and 3 bases from J, the gap between germline ends came to 10 bases. Germline V gene lookup returns CDR1 MDHEN and CDR2 SYDVKM. The CDR3 reads CASSLGEADYGYTF. Here the CDR3 DNA reads TGTGCCAGCAGTTTAGGCGAGGCAGACTATGGCTACACCTTC.

This clone occurred once. The chain is built from TRBV7-8 and TRBJ2-7; no definite D call. From germline, CDR1 is SGHVS and CDR2 FQNEAQ. Trimming shortened V by 5 bases and J by 5 bases, and 16 bases separated the two germline ends. The CDR3 totals 14 residues. The CDR3 spells CASSPYPGFDEQYF. The DNA of the CDR3 is TGTGCCAGCAGCCCCTACCCAGGATTCGACGAGCAGTACTTC.